Sequencing of this T cell receptor (beta chain) was carried out in a study of T cell responses to AZD1222 COVID-19 vaccine. Across the study: Combined were second doses at about 4 or about 12 weeks. Study-wide results and caveats: Unmutated variant regions are reportedly targeted by nearly half of spike-specific TCRs. Most donors were white British and more were female, and clonal diversity was possibly underestimated.

TCRdb's copy holds only in-frame clones and misses some; the assay was immunoSEQ multiplex PCR. Of about 130,000 clones listed, about 94% are singletons. This CDR3 contains 14 residues. Germline V gene lookup returns CDR1 SGDLS and CDR2 YYNGEE. Trimming cost V 1 base and J 4 bases; bases outside gene matches: 2. Regarding this clone: Antigen: not known.

V is TRBV9 and J is TRBJ2-5; 9 positions match TRBD1. The receptor comes from an adult in good health. The sample here was peripheral blood, taken on day 0 of AZD1222 vaccination. Here the CDR3 reads CASSVPGQGETQYF. DNA for the CDR3: TGTGCCAGCAGCGTACCGGGACAGGGAGAGACCCAGTACTTC.